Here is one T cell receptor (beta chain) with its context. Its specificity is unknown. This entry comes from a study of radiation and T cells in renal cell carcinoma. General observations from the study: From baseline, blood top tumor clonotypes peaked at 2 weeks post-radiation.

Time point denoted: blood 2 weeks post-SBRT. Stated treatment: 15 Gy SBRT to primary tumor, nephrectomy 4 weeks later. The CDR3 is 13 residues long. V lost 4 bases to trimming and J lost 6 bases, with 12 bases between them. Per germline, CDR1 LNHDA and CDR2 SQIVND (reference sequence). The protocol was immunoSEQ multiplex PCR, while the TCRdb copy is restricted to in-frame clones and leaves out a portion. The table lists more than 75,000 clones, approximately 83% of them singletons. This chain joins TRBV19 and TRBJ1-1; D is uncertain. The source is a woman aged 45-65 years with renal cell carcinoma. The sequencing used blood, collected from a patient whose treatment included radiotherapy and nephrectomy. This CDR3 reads CASSSPGGPEAFF. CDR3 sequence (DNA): TGTGCCAGTAGTAGCCCCGGCGGGCCTGAAGCTTTCTTT.